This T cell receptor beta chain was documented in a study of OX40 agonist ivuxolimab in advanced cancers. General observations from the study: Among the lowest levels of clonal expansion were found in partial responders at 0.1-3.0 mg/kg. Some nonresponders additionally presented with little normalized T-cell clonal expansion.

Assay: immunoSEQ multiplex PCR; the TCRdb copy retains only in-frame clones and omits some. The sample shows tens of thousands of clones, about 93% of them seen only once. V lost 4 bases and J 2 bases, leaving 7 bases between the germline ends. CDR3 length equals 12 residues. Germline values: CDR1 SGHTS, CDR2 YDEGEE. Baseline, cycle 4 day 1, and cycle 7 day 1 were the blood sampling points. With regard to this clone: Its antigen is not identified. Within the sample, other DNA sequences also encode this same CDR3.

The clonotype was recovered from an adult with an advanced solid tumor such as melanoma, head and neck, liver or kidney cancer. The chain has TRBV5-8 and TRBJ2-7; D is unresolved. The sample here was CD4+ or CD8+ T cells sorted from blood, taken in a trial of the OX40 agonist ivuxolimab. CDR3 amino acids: CASSLSAYEQYF. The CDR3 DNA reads TGTGCCAGCAGCCTCAGCGCCTACGAGCAGTACTTC.